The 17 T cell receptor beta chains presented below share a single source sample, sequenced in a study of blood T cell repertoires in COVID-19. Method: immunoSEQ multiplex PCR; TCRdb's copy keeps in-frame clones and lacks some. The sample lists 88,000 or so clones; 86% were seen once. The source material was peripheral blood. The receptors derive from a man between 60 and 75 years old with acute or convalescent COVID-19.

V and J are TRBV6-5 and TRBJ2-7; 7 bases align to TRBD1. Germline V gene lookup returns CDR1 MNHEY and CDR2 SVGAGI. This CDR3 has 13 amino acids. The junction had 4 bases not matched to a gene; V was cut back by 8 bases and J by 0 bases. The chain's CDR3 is CASSGGPSYEQYF. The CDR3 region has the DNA TGTGCCAGCTCAGGGGGACCCTCCTACGAGCAGTACTTC.

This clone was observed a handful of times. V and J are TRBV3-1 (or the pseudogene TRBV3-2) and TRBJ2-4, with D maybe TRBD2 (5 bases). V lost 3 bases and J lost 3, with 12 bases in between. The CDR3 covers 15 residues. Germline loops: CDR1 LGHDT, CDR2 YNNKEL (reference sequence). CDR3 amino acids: CASSHTRDNKNIQYF. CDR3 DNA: TGTGCCAGCAGCCATACACGGGATAACAAAAACATTCAGTACTTC.

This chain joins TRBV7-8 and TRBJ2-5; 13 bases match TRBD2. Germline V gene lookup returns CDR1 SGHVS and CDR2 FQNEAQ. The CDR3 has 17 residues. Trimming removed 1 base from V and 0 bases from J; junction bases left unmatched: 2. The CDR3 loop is CASSLGLAGGNQETQYF. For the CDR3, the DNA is TGTGCCAGCAGCTTAGGACTAGCGGGGGGTAACCAAGAGACCCAGTACTTC. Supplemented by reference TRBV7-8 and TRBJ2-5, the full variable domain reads GAGVSQSPRYKVAKRGQDVALRCDPISGHVSLFWYQQALGQGPEFLTYFQNEAQLDKSGLPSDRFFAERPEGSVSTLKIQRTQQEDSAVYLCASSLGLAGGNQETQYFGPGTRLLVL.

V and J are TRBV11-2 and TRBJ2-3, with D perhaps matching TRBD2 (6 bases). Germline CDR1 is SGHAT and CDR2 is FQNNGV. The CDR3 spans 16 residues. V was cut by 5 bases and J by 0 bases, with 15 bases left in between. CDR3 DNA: TGTGCCAGCAGCCCATTAGGAGGGGCTAGCACAGATACGCAGTATTTT. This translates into CASSPLGGASTDTQYF.

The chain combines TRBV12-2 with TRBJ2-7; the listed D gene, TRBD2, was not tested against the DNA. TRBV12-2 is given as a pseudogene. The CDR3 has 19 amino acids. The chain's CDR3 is CASRLARGRLSGGAYEQYF. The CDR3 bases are TGTGCAAGTCGCTTAGCGCGAGGCCGCCTTAGCGGGGGGGCCTACGAGCAGTACTTC.

CDR3: CSVGVGARNEKLFF. The CDR3 nucleotides are TGCAGCGTTGGTGTGGGGGCGCGCAATGAAAAACTGTTTTTT. The J gene is TRBJ1-4, the V gene TRBV29-1, with D possibly matching TRBD1 (6 bases). CDR1 SQVTM and CDR2 ANQGSEA come from the germline V gene. Trimming stripped 4 bases from V and 5 bases from J, with 14 bases between. The CDR3 length is 14 residues.

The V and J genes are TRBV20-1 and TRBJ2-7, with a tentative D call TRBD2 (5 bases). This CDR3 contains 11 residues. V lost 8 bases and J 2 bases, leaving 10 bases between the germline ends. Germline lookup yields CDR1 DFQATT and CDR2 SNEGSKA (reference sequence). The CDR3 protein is CSTPGTYEQYF. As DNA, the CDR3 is TGCAGTACCCCGGGGACCTACGAGCAGTACTTC.

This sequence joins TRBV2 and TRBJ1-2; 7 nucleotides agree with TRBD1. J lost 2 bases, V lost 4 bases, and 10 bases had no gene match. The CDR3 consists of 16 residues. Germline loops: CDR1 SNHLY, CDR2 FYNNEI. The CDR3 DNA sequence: TGTGCCAGCAGTGGAGGCCCCGGGACAGCCAACTATGGCTACACCTTC. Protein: CASSGGPGTANYGYTF.

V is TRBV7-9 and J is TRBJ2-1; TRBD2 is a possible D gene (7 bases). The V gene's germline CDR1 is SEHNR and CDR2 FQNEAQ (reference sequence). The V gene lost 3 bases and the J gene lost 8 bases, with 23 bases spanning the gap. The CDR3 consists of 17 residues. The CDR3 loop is CASSFMPGAGVYHEQFF. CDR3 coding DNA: TGTGCCAGCAGCTTTATGCCGGGGGCGGGAGTTTATCATGAGCAGTTCTTC. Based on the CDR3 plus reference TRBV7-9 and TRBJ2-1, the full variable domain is DTGVSQNPRHKITKRGQNVTFRCDPISEHNRLYWYRQTLGQGPEFLTYFQNEAQLEKSRLLSDRFSAERPKGSFSTLEIQRTEQGDSAMYLCASSFMPGAGVYHEQFFGPGTRLTVL.

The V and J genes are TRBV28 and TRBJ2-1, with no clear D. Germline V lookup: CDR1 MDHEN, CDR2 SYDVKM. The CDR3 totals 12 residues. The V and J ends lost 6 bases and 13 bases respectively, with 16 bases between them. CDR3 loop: CASSATWAPQFF. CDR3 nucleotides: TGTGCCAGCAGCGCTACCTGGGCGCCTCAGTTCTTC.

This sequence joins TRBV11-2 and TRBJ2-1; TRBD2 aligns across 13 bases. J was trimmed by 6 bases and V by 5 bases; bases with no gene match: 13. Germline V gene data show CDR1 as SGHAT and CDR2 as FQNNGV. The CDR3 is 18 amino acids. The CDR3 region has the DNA TGTGCCAGCAGCCAACAACTAGCGGGAGGGACCCGAGGCAATGAGCAGTTCTTC. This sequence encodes CASSQQLAGGTRGNEQFF.

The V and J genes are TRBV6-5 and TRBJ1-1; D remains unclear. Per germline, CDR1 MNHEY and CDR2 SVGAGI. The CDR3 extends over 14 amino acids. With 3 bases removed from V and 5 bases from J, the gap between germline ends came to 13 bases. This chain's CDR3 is CASSYFYGSTEAFF. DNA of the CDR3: TGTGCCAGCAGTTATTTCTATGGGAGTACTGAAGCTTTCTTT.

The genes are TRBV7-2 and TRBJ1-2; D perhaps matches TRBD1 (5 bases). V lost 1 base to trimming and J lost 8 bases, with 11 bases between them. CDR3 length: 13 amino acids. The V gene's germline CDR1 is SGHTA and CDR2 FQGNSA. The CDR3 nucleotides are TGTGCCAGCAGCTTAGACAGGTTCGGAGGCTACACCTTC. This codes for CASSLDRFGGYTF. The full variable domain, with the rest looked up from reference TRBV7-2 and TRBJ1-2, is GAGVSQSPSNKVTEKGKDVELRCDPISGHTALYWYRQSLGQGLEFLIYFQGNSAPDKSGLPSDRFSAERTGGSVSTLTIQRTQQEDSAVYLCASSLDRFGGYTFGSGTRLTVV.

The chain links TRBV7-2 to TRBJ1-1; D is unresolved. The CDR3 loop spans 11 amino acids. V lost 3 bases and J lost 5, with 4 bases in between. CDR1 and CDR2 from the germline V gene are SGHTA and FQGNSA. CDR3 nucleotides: TGTGCCAGCAGCTTCATTACTGAAGCTTTCTTT. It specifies CASSFITEAFF.

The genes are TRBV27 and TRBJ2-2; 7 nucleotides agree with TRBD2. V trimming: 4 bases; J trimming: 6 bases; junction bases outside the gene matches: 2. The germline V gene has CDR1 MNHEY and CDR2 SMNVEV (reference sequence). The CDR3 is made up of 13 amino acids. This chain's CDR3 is CASSWGGPGELFF. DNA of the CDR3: TGTGCCAGCAGTTGGGGGGGACCCGGGGAGCTGTTTTTT.

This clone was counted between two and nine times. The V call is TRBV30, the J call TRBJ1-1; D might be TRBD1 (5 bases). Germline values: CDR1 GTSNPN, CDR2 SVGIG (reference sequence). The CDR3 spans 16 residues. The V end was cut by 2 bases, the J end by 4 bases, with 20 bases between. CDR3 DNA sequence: TGTGCCTGGAGTAGTCGAGGGCCCTCCGGGGGCACTGAAGCTTTCTTT. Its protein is CAWSSRGPSGGTEAFF.

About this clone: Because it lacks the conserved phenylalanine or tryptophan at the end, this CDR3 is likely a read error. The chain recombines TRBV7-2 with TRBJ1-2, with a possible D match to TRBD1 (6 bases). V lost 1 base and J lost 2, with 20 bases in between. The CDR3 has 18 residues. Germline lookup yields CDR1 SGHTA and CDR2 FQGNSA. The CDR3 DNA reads TGTGCCAGCAGCTTAGAAGGGTTTGGGCAGGGGCGCAACTATGGCTACACCTCC. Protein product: CASSLEGFGQGRNYGYTS.